Listed below are T cell receptor beta chains from one sample, sequenced in a study of T cells expressing NK-cell markers. TCRdb reanalyzed the 5' RACE reads, giving one entry per CDR3 protein sequence and no DNA. The sample is made up of about 160,000 distinct CDR3 sequences, and the top ten hold 20% to 25% of it. Sequenced material: blood T cells: a sorted CD56 or NKG2C T cell subset, CD4+ or CD8+ T cells, or bulk PBMC T cells (not recorded which). These receptors came from a man aged 18-70 years in good health. The CDR3 runs from the conserved cysteine through the conserved F or W.

j_call v_call cdr3_length cdr3_aa
TRBJ2-1 TRBV6-5 19 CASSYQKELGASSYNEQFF
TRBJ2-5 TRBV6-1 14 CASTPQGFVETQYF
TRBJ2-7 TRBV4-1 13 CASSQVVTGRQYF
TRBJ1-5 TRBV5-1 16 CASSLGTGQNNQPQHF
TRBJ2-7 TRBV2 16 CASRPLGTPAAYEQYF
TRBJ2-2 TRBV28 18 CASSSPLVGKRNTGELFF
TRBJ2-3 TRBV12-3/TRBV12-4 12 CASTSKRDTQYF
TRBJ1-5 TRBV5-6 15 CASSLGTGTHQPQHF
TRBJ2-2 TRBV5-1 17 CASSPWTSGANTGELFF
TRBJ2-7 TRBV6-1 15 CASSDLTGPTYEQYF
TRBJ2-1 TRBV5-1 13 CASNTAFWDEQFF
TRBJ1-1 TRBV3-1 15 CASSHRREANTEAFF
TRBJ2-1 TRBV5-1 15 CASSSGTRIIDEQFF
TRBJ2-4 TRBV10-3 18 CAISELWTSGGAKNIQYF
TRBJ2-5 TRBV12-3/TRBV12-4 18 CASSFSASGGALRETQYF
TRBJ1-2 TRBV7-9 13 CASTKGGSYGYTF
TRBJ2-5 TRBV19 15 CASSITGGLQETQYF
TRBJ2-3 TRBV30 14 CAWSKMRGTDTQYF
TRBJ2-7 TRBV15 14 CATSRDPHRGEQYF
TRBJ2-1 TRBV6-2/TRBV6-3 13 CASSPSVDNEQFF
TRBJ2-1 TRBV7-8 18 CASSFRLAGGTLYNEQFF
TRBJ2-3 TRBV20-1 18 CSARDIEGTSGFADTQYF
TRBJ2-2 TRBV6-5 15 CASSPSAGFTGELFF
TRBJ2-7 TRBV7-9 14 CASSLGRSDYEQYF
TRBJ2-1 TRBV7-9 16 CASSPPTTERYNEQFF
TRBJ2-6 TRBV2 18 CASSESRAHLSGANVLTF
TRBJ2-3 TRBV6-2/TRBV6-3 16 CASSPTSGGIPDTQYF
TRBJ2-5 TRBV6-5 16 CASSYYRDGSPETQYF
TRBJ1-6 TRBV6-1 15 CASSTKTGGNSPLHF
TRBJ2-3 TRBV5-1 14 CASSPGQGPDTQYF
TRBJ2-7 TRBV5-1 13 CASSLGGDYEQYF